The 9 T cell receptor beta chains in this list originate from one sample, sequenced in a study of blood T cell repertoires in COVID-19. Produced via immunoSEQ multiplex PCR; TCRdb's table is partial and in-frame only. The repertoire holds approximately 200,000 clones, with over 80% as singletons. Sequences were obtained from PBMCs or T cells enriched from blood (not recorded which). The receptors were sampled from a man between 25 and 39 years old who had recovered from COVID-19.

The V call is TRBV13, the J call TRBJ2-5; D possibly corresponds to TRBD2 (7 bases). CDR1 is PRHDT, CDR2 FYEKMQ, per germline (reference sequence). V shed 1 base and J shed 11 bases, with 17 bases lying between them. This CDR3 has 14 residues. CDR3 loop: CASSLVIEGGSQYF. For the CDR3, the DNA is TGTGCCAGCAGCTTAGTAATCGAGGGGGGGTCTCAGTACTTC.

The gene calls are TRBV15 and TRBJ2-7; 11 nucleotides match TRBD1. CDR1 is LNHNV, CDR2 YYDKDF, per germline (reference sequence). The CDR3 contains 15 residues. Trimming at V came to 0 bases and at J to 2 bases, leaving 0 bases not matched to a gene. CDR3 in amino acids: CATSREDRGPYEQYF. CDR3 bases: TGTGCCACCAGCAGAGAGGACAGGGGGCCCTACGAGCAGTACTTC.

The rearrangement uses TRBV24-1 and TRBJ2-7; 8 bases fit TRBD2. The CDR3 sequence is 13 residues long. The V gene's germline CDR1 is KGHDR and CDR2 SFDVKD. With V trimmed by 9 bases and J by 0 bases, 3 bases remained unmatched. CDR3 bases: TGTGCCACCCGGCGGGGGGCCTCCTACGAGCAGTACTTC. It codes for CATRRGASYEQYF.

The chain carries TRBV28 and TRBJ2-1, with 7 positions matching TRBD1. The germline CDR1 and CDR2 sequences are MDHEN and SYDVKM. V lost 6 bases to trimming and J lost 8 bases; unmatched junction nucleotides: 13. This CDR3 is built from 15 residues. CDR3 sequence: CASSPGYLGGDEQFF. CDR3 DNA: TGTGCCAGCAGCCCCGGTTATCTAGGGGGCGATGAGCAGTTCTTC.

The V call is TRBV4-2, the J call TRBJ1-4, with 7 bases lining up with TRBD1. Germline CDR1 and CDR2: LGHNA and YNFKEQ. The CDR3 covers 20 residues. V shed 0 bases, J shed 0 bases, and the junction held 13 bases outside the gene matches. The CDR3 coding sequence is TGTGCCAGCAGCCAAGATGGTCGGGGACAGACTCTTTCAACTAATGAAAAACTGTTTTTT. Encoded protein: CASSQDGRGQTLSTNEKLFF.

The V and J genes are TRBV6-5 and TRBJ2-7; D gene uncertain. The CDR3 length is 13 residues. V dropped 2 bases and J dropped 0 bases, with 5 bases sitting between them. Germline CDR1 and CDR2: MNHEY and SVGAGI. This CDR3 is CASSYDTSYEQYF. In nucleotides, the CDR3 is TGTGCCAGCAGTTACGACACCTCCTACGAGCAGTACTTC.

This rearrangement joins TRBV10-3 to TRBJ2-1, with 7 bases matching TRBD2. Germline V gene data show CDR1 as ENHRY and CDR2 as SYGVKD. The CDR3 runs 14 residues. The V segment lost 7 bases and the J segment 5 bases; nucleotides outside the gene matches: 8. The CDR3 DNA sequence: TGTGCCATCATTCCGGGGGAGGGCCACAATGAGCAGTTCTTC. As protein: CAIIPGEGHNEQFF.

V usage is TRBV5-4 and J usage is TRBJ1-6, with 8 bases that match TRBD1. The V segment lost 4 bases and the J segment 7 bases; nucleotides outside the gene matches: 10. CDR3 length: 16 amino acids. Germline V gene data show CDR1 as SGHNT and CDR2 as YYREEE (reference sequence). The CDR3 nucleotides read TGTGCCAGCAGCCAAATCGGACAGGGTCTAAATTCACCCCTCCACTTT. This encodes CASSQIGQGLNSPLHF.

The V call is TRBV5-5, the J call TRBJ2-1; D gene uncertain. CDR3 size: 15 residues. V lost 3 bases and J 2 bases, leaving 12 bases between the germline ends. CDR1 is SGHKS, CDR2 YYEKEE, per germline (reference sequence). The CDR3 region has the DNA TGTGCCAGCAGCTCTTTACTCGCGACCTACAATGAGCAGTTCTTC. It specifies CASSSLLATYNEQFF.